Detailed here is one TCR beta chain. This receptor's antigen is unknown. The input lacks base qualities; no much larger clone sits a single base away. The data originate from a study of blood T cell repertoires in COVID-19 (dated by TCRdb to about 2020). For the wider study: Samples covering the acute and convalescent phases of COVID-19 were provided by collaborators in the United States, Italy and Spain. The repertoires were released in a freely available public database intended as a resource for research on the immune response to SARS-CoV-2. Where available, HLA class I and class II types were obtained from metadata supplied by the sample provider rather than from assay-based typing. The sample metadata nearly always contained a de-identified subject ID, COVID-19 status, age in years and sex. The samples were drawn from two sources: the first 160 participants of the ongoing ImmuneRACE study, and about 1,300 subjects contributed by 6 global collaborators. The material from the prospective study consisted of cDNA or gDNA derived from T cells, B-cell-depleted T cells, or PBMCs. The dataset comprised deeply sampled blood TCRbeta repertoires from subjects exposed to, actively infected with, or recovered from COVID-19. The paper as a whole reports these results and caveats: Clinical and demographic metadata were provided uncurated, with the amount varying by source and participant.

One collaborating source in Seattle enrolled patients during active infection and followed them longitudinally through the course of disease. Whole blood was collected in K2EDTA tubes by collaborating institutions according to the institutions' own protocols. Collaborator samples were shipped for TCRbeta analysis as frozen whole blood, isolated PBMCs, or DNA extracted from either sample type. V sheds 5 bases and J sheds 0 bases, leaving 14 bases between their ends. For CDR1 and CDR2, the germline V gene lists KGHSH and LQKENI. The CDR3 goes from the cysteine to the phenylalanine over 16 residues. Only the CDR3 region is kept as DNA, spanning 48 bases read in frame from base 1. The immunoSEQ Assay, a bias-controlled multiplex PCR, was used to amplify TCRbeta CDR3 regions from genomic DNA. On the authors' methods: Within the assay, amplification of reference gene primers was used to estimate how many nucleated cells each sample contained. Sequence reads were collapsed and filtered to measure the absolute abundance of every unique TCRbeta CDR3 rearrangement. For each sample, productive Simpson clonality was calculated as the square root of Simpson's diversity index over productive rearrangements. As stored in TCRdb, this immuneACCESS dataset retains in-frame rearrangements with V and J assigned. A fraction of the clones does not appear; measured against another copy, unresolved V genes explain less than half of the discrepancy, and the remainder lacks a known reason. V and J calls and clone size come straight from that table; D and trimming were deduced from the DNA. Here the sample has about 150,000 clones; roughly 84% occur a single time. The ten largest clones take up around 0.63% of the sample.

Here the chain combines TRBV18 and TRBJ2-1; possibly the D gene is TRBD2, per 5 matching bases. The specimen sequenced was peripheral blood. The sequence was collected from a man aged 55 to 70 with COVID-19, enrolled during active disease. In nucleotide form, the sequence is TGTGCCAGCTCATCCGGGGTTGCACACTCCTACAATGAGCAGTTCTTC. The resulting protein is CASSSGVAHSYNEQFF. With the rest looked up from the reference TRBV18 and TRBJ2-1 genes rather than sequenced, the full variable domain is NAGVMQNPRHLVRRRGQEARLRCSPMKGHSHVYWYRQLPEEGLKFMVYLQKENIIDESGMPKERFSAEFPKEGPSILRIQQVVRGDSAAYFCASSSGVAHSYNEQFFGPGTRLTVL.